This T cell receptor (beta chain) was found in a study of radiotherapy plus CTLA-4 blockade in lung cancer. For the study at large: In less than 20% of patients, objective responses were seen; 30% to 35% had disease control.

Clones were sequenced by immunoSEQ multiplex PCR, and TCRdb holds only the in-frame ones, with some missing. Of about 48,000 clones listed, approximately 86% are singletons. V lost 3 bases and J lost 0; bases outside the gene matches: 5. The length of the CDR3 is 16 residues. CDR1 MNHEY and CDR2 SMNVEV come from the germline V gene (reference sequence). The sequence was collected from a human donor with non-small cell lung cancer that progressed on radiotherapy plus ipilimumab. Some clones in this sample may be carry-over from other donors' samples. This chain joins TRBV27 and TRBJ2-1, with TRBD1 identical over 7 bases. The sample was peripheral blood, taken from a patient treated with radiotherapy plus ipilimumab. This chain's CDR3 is CASSFEGDSSYNEQFF. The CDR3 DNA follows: TGTGCCAGCAGTTTCGAGGGGGACAGCTCCTACAATGAGCAGTTCTTC.